Following are 20 T cell receptor beta chains from one sample sequenced in a study of post-analysis software for immune sequencing data (dated by TCRdb to the mid-2010s). Antigens for these TCRs are unknown. Receptor libraries were prepared by PCR. The sequencing machine was an Illumina HiSeq 2500. Unique molecular identifiers were incorporated into TCR beta cDNA libraries to reduce PCR and sequencing biases. TCRdb redid the processing of the public reads, applying fastp at Q25 and MiXCR, and retained in-frame beta chains. Every CDR3 protein is listed once, alongside the most common genes and DNA of its rows. The sample profile shows about 800,000 distinct CDR3 sequences; 25% to 30% of them were found once. The ten biggest clones cover under 0.7% of the sample. The study at large found these results: Several TRBV segments, including TRBV5-6, TRBV5-1 and TRBV20-1, were significantly more frequent in patients than controls.

Sequenced: blood. Receptor source: a girl between 10 and 17 years old with multiple sclerosis.

The chain is built from TRBV4-1 and TRBJ1-1; D not certain. From germline, CDR1 is MGHRA and CDR2 YSYEKL. The V end lost 0 bases, the J end lost 1 base, and 18 bases lay between the germline ends. This CDR3 contains 18 residues. CDR3 DNA: TGCGCCAGCAGCCAAGACTCCCCTCTGCGCGTGGGGAACACTGAAGCTTTCTTT. Its protein is CASSQDSPLRVGNTEAFF.

This clonotype was seen at least ten times. The gene calls are TRBV7-2 and TRBJ2-1; possible D gene TRBD2, 6 bases. This CDR3 contains 14 residues. Germline values: CDR1 SGHTA, CDR2 FQGNSA. V gave up 8 bases and J gave up 3 bases, with 14 bases separating them. CDR3 in DNA: TGTGCCAGCGGGGGGTTAGCGGTCTACAATGAGCAGTTCTTC. Translated, it gives CASGGLAVYNEQFF.

The V and J genes are TRBV28 and TRBJ1-5, with no clear D. CDR1 is MDHEN, CDR2 SYDVKM, per germline. The CDR3 runs to 15 residues. V was shortened by 5 bases and J by 5 bases, with 16 bases between the two germline ends. The CDR3 loop reads CASSPRADFYQPQHF. CDR3 nucleotides: TGTGCCAGCAGTCCTAGGGCAGATTTCTATCAGCCCCAGCATTTT.

This clonotype was counted only a few times. This chain joins TRBV18 and TRBJ2-1, with D unclear. V lost 6 bases, J lost 0 bases, and 12 bases lay in between. The CDR3 runs to 15 residues. CDR1 and CDR2 from the germline V gene are KGHSH and LQKENI. DNA of the CDR3: TGTGCCAGCTCCCAGACTCTAAGCTCCTACAATGAGCAGTTCTTC. It codes for CASSQTLSSYNEQFF.

Comment on this clonotype: Its ends do not fully match the called genes, so a read error is possible. The chain couples TRBV20-1 to TRBJ2-3; D perhaps matches TRBD2 (5 bases). The germline V gene encodes CDR1 DFQATT and CDR2 SNEGSKA (reference sequence). The CDR3 extends over 12 amino acids. This CDR3 reads CSEAASKDTQYF. The DNA for the CDR3 is TGCAGTGAAGCGGCAAGCAAAGATACGCAGTATTTT.

Only a few counts were recorded for this clonotype. This chain joins TRBV7-2 and TRBJ2-7; 7 bases map to TRBD2. Germline V CDR1 and CDR2: SGHTA, FQGNSA. The CDR3 is 14 amino acids. After removal of 5 bases from V and 2 bases from J, the junction contained 6 bases not matched to a gene. CDR3 amino acids: CASSTGGRAYEQYF. CDR3 in DNA: TGTGCCAGCAGCACGGGGGGTCGGGCCTACGAGCAGTACTTC.

The gene calls are TRBV20-1 and TRBJ2-5; D is unclear. The CDR3 totals 12 residues. Germline values: CDR1 DFQATT, CDR2 SNEGSKA (reference sequence). V was cut by 5 bases and J by 5 bases, with 12 bases left in between. Written as DNA, the CDR3 is TGCAGTGCTTTCCTAGACGTGGAGACCCAGTACTTC. Protein product: CSAFLDVETQYF.

The chain recombines TRBV2 with TRBJ2-1, with 13 bases that match TRBD2. This CDR3 comprises 16 residues. Germline loops: CDR1 SNHLY, CDR2 FYNNEI. V shed 6 bases, J shed 4 bases, and the junction held 6 bases outside the gene matches. For the CDR3, the DNA is TGTGCCAGCAGCGTTCAGGGACTAGCGGGATACAATGAGCAGTTCTTC. Amino acid sequence: CASSVQGLAGYNEQFF.

The chain couples TRBV6-2 or TRBV6-3 to TRBJ1-5, with 10 bases aligning to TRBD1. This CDR3 comprises 18 residues. Germline V gives CDR1 MNHEY, CDR2 SVGEGT. V was clipped by 7 bases and J by 4 bases; unmatched bases: 16. Here the CDR3 DNA reads TGTGCCAGCAACCTTCCCCGGGACAGGGGTATCTCGAATCAGCCCCAGCATTTT. Protein sequence: CASNLPRDRGISNQPQHF.

The gene calls are TRBV2 and TRBJ2-5; maybe TRBD2 (6 bases). From germline, CDR1 is SNHLY and CDR2 FYNNEI. The CDR3 spans 13 residues. Trimming took 10 bases from V and 7 from J, leaving 19 bases between them. CDR3 region: CATVRGSEGTQYF. Written as DNA, the CDR3 is TGTGCCACCGTCCGGGGCTCGGAGGGGACCCAGTACTTC.

The chain joins TRBV9 to TRBJ1-1, with 7 bases fitting TRBD1. V dropped 3 bases and J dropped 1; count of bases not matched to a gene: 6. This CDR3 has 15 residues. The germline V gene has CDR1 SGDLS and CDR2 YYNGEE. CDR3 sequence reads: CASSASRDRNTEAFF. CDR3 coding DNA: TGTGCCAGCAGCGCTTCCCGGGACAGGAACACTGAAGCTTTCTTT.

This clonotype was seen more than once but under ten times. The chain links TRBV6-6 to TRBJ1-2; weak D call: TRBD1 (6 bases). CDR1 is MNHNY and CDR2 is SVGAGI in the germline V gene (reference sequence). CDR3 length: 16 amino acids. The germline V and J ends were trimmed by 0 bases and 2 bases, with 13 bases remaining between them. The CDR3 loop is CASSYSRDTLNYGYTF. The CDR3 DNA reads as TGTGCCAGCAGTTACTCGCGGGACACCCTCAACTATGGCTACACCTTC.

This clonotype has only one observation. A much larger clone lies one base from this, so it may be a read error. The chain joins TRBV12-3 or TRBV12-4 to TRBJ2-1; D may be TRBD2 (6 bases). V was shortened by 5 bases and J by 5 bases, with 22 bases between the two germline ends. CDR3 length: 17 residues. This CDR3 reads CASSPLIRAEGNNEQFF. The CDR3 nucleotides read TGTGCCAGCAGTCCGCTGATACGAGCGGAGGGGAACAATGAGCAGTTCTTC.

V usage is TRBV7-2 and J usage is TRBJ2-3, with TRBD2 matching 9 bases. CDR1 and CDR2 (germline): SGHTA, FQGNSA. The junction had 7 bases not matched to a gene; V was cut back by 5 bases and J by 1 base. The CDR3 runs 16 residues. CDR3 sequence reads: CASSADKRGGTDTQYF. The CDR3 DNA is TGTGCCAGCAGCGCGGACAAGCGGGGGGGCACAGATACGCAGTATTTT.

This clonotype was picked up a small number of times. This chain links TRBV9 with TRBJ2-7; D gene unclear. This CDR3 contains 16 residues. Germline CDR1 is SGDLS and CDR2 is YYNGEE. V was pared by 0 bases and J by 2 bases, with 15 bases between. CDR3 amino acids: CASSVEGDSIPYEQYF. CDR3 coding DNA: TGTGCCAGCAGCGTAGAAGGAGACTCAATTCCCTACGAGCAGTACTTC.

A remark on this clonotype: A much larger clone lies a single base off, so this may be a read error. The chain is built from TRBV6-5 and TRBJ2-1; maybe TRBD2 (7 bases). The V gene's germline CDR1 is MNHEY and CDR2 SVGAGI. Deletions cut 6 bases from V and 13 bases from J, with 28 bases between. CDR3 length: 16 residues. CDR3 protein: CASSDGGPIRQETQFF. The CDR3 DNA is TGTGCCAGCAGCGACGGGGGGCCGATTCGCCAAGAGACCCAGTTCTTC.

In regard to this clonotype: Mismatch with germline at one junction end may stem from a read error. This sequence joins TRBV7-2 and TRBJ2-3, with D possibly TRBD1 on 6 matching bases. Germline V gene sequence: CDR1 SGHTA, CDR2 FQGNSA. This CDR3 is built from 16 residues. The CDR3 DNA reads as TGCGCCAGCAGCCCCCGACCGCAATCGAGGGGGGATACGCAGTATTTT. It yields the protein CASSPRPQSRGDTQYF.

The V gene is TRBV5-1, the J gene TRBJ2-1; D is perhaps TRBD2 (5 bases). Trimming pared 4 bases from V and 9 bases from J, leaving 11 bases between. CDR1 SGHRS and CDR2 YFSETQ come from the germline V gene. There are 12 residues in the CDR3. The CDR3 coding sequence is TGCGCCAGCAGCGCCGCTAGCAGTGAGCAGTTCTTC. This encodes CASSAASSEQFF. The whole variable domain, filled in from reference TRBV5-1 and TRBJ2-1, reads KAGVTQTPRYLIKTRGQQVTLSCSPISGHRSVSWYQQTPGQGLQFLFEYFSETQRNKGNFPGRFSGRQFSNSRSEMNVSTLELGDSALYLCASSAASSEQFFGPGTRLTVL.

This clonotype has just a few counts. The chain has TRBV20-1 and TRBJ2-4; 7 nucleotides match TRBD2. The J call may be in error: the DNA end matches TRBJ2-7 better. The germline V gene has CDR1 DFQATT and CDR2 SNEGSKA (reference sequence). The CDR3 contains 18 residues. The CDR3 sequence: CSARVGYRGAGEGYEQYF. The CDR3 DNA reads as TGCAGTGCTAGAGTCGGATATAGAGGGGCGGGAGAGGGTTACGAGCAGTACTTC.

In its sample, this clonotype was seen a few times. The J gene is TRBJ2-4, the V gene TRBV7-2; D remains unclear. This CDR3 has 15 residues. Germline V CDR1 and CDR2: SGHTA, FQGNSA. The V end lost 4 bases, the J end lost 0 bases, and 10 bases lay between the germline ends. CDR3 nucleotide sequence: TGTGCCAGCAGCTCTCCAGTGATAGCCAAAAACATTCAGTACTTC. Its translation is CASSSPVIAKNIQYF.